The present TCR beta chain was sequenced within a study of shared T cell receptors in the human thymus. The protocol was immunoSEQ multiplex PCR, while the TCRdb copy is restricted to in-frame clones and leaves out a portion. Here the sample spans hundreds of thousands of clones, 87% being singletons. Germline lookup yields CDR1 SGHRS and CDR2 YFSETQ. This CDR3 contains 13 residues. With 0 bases removed from V and 5 bases from J, the gap between germline ends came to 8 bases. This sample also belongs to another study, concerning human thymus T cells. In that study: Corrective cardiac operations yielded the resected thymus tissue.

This receptor was taken from a boy younger than two with a congenital heart defect. V gene TRBV5-1 combines with J gene TRBJ1-1; D is undetermined. The sequenced sample was thymocytes. The CDR3 sequence is CASSLGRETEAFF. The CDR3 bases are TGCGCCAGCAGCTTGGGGCGGGAAACTGAAGCTTTCTTT.